The clone carrying this T cell receptor beta chain was seen only a few times. This entry is derived from a study of CXCR4 blockade with PD-1 therapy in pancreatic cancer. CDR1 is SGHNT, CDR2 YENEEA, per germline. V trimming: 2 bases; J trimming: 2 bases; junction bases outside the gene matches: 4. This CDR3 has 15 residues. Only in-frame clones appear in the TCRdb table, and some are missing; sequencing was by immunoSEQ multiplex PCR. The sample lists over 8,000 clones, around three fifths occurring once. V is TRBV11-3 and J is TRBJ2-7; 9 bases map to TRBD2. The sequencing sample was made of tumor tissue. The source of this sequence is a human donor with pancreatic ductal adenocarcinoma. The CDR3 here is CASSLMSGRTYEQYF. CDR3 bases: TGTGCCAGCAGCTTAATGAGCGGGAGGACCTACGAGCAGTACTTC.